A selection of T cell receptor beta chains follows, all from one sample in a study of shared clonotypes between healthy human individuals. Clones were sequenced by immunoSEQ multiplex PCR, and TCRdb holds only the in-frame ones, with some missing. The sample has 850,000 to 1,200,000 clones, about 80% seen once; the top ten hold about 1.5%. The sequenced sample consisted of memory CD4+ T cells sorted from blood. All receptors come from a man between 18 and 35 years old in good health. The CDR3 runs from the conserved cysteine through the conserved F or W.

CDR3 protein: CASSYKGMETGELFF; V gene: TRBV27
CDR3 protein: CASSPASSYNSPLHF; V gene: TRBV28
CDR3 protein: CASSLSAGESSEQFF; V gene: TRBV28
CDR3 protein: CASSVRATSTDTQYF; V gene: TRBV6-5
CDR3 protein: CASGGIGTVNTGELFF; V gene: TRBV7-2
CDR3 protein: CASSFQGNEQFF; V gene: TRBV11-2
CDR3 protein: CASNIEQGIDTIYF; V gene: TRBV6-5
CDR3 protein: CAWSVEGANYEQYF; V gene: TRBV30
CDR3 protein: CASSQGGGDYGYTF; V gene: TRBV4-2
CDR3 protein: CASRLWGSDTDTQYF; V gene: TRBV5-5
CDR3 protein: CATREDRGQHGYTF; V gene: TRBV19
CDR3 protein: CAISKDRFSDEKLFF; V gene: TRBV10-3
CDR3 protein: CASSEHTRGANVLTF; V gene: TRBV28
CDR3 protein: CASSHNEGVLHNEQFF; V gene: TRBV18
CDR3 protein: CASSLNQWGNYGYTF; V gene: TRBV4-2
CDR3 protein: CASSPQGGIGAFF; V gene: TRBV18
CDR3 protein: CASSLEGWRQPQHF; V gene: TRBV28
CDR3 protein: CASSSTSAWAGELFF; V gene: TRBV7-2
CDR3 protein: CASSLGQLYGYTF; V gene: TRBV25-1
CDR3 protein: CASSLDVRAGNTIYF; V gene: TRBV7-2
CDR3 protein: CASSRQGTYEQYF; V gene: TRBV14
CDR3 protein: CASAGLGTDTQYF; V gene: TRBV19
CDR3 protein: CASSSRRLNTEAFF; V gene: TRBV19
CDR3 protein: CASSQQYGLAGEQFF; V gene: TRBV4-1
CDR3 protein: CARLTGKTGELFF; V gene: TRBV2
CDR3 protein: CASSDEGLAGRMNEQFF; V gene: TRBV6-4
CDR3 protein: CASSRTQGGTEAFF; V gene: TRBV6-5
CDR3 protein: CAWGGGPDTQYF; V gene: TRBV30
CDR3 protein: CASSASGGRLQYF; V gene: TRBV6-7